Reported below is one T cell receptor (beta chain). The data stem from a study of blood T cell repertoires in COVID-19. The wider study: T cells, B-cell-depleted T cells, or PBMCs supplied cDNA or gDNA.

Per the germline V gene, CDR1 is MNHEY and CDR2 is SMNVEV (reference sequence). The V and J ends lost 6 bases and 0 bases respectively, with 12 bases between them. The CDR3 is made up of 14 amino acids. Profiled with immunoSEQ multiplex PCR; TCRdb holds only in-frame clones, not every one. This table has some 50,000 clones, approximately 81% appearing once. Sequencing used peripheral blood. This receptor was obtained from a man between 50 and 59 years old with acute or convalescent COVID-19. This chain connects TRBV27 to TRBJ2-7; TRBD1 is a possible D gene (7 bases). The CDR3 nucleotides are TGTGCCAGCAGGGACTACAGGGGCTCCTACGAGCAGTACTTC. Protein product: CASRDYRGSYEQYF.